The clone carrying this T cell receptor (beta chain) came up many times. The antigen remains unidentified. The CDR3 end is not reached by the read, which stops 3 residues before it; the germline J gene fills it in. These data come from a study of T cell clonality in common variable immunodeficiency. Study-wide points: Fewer deletions and N-nucleotide insertions were reportedly seen in common variable immunodeficiency TCR beta sequences. Authors noted CVID clonality's cause needs subpopulation repertoire sequencing. CVID subjects had higher TCRbeta clonality than healthy controls, most marked in about a third.

Equal genomic DNA amounts from CVID and control samples were sequenced. The table came from immunoSEQ multiplex PCR; TCRdb's copy has only in-frame clones and leaves some out. The record shows 40,000 to 50,000 clones for this sample, with no singletons present. The germline V gene encodes CDR1 SNHLY and CDR2 FYNNEI. The CDR3 length is 13 residues. V lost 1 base and J 8 bases, leaving 8 bases between the germline ends. The specimen was peripheral blood mononuclear cells. This chain joins TRBV2 and TRBJ2-2; a weak D match, TRBD1 (6 bases). This receptor was identified in a person between 18 and 70 years old in good health. The CDR3 loop reads CASSEEGVGELFF. The DNA read from the CDR3 is TGTGCCAGCAGTGAAGAGGGGGTTGGGGAG.